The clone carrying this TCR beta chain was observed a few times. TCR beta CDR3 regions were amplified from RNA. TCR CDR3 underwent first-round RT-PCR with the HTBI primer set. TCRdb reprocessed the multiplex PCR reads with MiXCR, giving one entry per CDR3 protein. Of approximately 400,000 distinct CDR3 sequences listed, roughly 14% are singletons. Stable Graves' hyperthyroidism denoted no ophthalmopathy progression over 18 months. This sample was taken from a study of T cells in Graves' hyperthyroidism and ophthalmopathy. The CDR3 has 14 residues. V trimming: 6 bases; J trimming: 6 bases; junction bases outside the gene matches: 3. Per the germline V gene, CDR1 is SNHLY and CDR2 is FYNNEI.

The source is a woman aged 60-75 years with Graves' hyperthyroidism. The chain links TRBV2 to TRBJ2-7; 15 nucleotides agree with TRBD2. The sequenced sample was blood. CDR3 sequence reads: CASRGLAGGVEQYF. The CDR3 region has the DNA TGTGCCAGCAGAGGACTAGCGGGAGGGGTCGAGCAGTACTTC.